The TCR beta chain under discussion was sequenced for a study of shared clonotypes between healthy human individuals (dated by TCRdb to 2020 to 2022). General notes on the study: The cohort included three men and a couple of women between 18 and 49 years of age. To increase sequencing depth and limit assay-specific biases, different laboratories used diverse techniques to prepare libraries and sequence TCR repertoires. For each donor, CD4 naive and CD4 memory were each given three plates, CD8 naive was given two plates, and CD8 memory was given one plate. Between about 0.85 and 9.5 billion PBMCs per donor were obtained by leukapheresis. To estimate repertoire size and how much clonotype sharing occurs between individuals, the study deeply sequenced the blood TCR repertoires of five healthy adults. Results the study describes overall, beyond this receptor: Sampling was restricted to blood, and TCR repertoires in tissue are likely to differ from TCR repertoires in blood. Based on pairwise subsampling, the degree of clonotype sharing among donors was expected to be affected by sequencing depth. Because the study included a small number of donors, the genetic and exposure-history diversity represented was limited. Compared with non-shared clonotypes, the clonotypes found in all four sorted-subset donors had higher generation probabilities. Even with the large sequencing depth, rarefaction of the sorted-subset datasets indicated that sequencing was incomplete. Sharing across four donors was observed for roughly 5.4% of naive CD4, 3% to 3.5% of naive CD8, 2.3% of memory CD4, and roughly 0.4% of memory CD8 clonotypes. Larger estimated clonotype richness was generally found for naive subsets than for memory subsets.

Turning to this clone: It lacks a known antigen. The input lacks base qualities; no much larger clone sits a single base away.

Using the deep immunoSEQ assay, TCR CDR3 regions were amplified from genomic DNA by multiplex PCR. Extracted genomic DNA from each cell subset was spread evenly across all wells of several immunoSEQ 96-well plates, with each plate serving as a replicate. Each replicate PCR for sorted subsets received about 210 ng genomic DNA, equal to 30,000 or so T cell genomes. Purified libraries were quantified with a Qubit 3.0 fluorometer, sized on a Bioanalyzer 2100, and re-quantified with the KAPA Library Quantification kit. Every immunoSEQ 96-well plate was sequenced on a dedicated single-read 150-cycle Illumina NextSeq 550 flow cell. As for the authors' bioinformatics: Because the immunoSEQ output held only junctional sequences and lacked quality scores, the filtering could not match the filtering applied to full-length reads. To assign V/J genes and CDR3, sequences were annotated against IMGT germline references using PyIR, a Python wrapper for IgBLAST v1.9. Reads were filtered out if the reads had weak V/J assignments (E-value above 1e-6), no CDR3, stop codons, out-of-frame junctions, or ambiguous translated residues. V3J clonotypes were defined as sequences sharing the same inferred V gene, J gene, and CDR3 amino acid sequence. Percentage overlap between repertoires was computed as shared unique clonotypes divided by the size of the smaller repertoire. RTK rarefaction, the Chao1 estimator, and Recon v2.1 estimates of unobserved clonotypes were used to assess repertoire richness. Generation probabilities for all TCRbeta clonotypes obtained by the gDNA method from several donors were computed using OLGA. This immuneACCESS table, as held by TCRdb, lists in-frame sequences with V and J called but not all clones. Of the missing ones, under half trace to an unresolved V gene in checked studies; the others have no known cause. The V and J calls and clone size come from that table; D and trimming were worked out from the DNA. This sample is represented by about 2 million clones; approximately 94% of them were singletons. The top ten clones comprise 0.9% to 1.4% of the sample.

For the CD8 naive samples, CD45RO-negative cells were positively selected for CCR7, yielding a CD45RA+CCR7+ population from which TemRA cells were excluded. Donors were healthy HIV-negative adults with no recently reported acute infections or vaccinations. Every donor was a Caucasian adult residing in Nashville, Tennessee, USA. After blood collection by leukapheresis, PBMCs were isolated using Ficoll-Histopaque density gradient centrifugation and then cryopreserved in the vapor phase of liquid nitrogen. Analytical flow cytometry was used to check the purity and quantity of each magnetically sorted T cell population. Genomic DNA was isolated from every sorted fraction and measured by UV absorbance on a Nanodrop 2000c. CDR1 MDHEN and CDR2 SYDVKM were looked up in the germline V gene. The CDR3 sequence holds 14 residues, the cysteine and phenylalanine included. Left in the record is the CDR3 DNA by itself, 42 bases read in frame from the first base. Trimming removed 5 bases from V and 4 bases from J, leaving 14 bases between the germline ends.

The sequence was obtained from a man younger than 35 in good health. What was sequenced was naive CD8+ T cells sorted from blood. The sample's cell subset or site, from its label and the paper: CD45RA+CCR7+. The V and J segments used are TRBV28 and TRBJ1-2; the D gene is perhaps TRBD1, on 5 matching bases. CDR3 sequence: CASSGRGGSYGYTF. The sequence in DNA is TGTGCCAGCAGTGGGCGGGGGGGGAGCTATGGCTACACCTTC.